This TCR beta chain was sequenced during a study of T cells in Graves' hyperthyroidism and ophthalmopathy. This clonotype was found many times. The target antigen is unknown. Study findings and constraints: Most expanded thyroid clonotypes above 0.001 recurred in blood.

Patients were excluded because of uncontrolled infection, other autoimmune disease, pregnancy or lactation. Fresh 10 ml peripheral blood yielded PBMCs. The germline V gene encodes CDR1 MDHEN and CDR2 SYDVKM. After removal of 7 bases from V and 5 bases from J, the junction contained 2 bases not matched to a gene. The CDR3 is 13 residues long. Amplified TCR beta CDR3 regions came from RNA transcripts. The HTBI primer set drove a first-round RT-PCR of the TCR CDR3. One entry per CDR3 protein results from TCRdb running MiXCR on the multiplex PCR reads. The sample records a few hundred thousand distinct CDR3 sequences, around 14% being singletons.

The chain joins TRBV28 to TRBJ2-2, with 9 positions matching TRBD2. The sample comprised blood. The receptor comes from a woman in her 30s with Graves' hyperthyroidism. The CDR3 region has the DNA TGTGCCAGCACTAGCGGGACAACCGGGGAGCTGTTTTTT. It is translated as CASTSGTTGELFF.